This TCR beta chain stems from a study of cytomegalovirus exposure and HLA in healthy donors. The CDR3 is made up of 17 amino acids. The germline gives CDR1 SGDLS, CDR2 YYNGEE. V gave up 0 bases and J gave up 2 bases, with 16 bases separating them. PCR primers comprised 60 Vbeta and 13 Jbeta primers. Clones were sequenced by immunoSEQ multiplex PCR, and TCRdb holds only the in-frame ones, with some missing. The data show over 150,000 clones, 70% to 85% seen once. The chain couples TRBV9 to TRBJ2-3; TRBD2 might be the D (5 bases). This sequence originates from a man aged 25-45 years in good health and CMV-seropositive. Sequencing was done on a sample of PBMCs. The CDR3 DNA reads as TGTGCCAGCAGCGTAGCGAATGGAGGCTGGGACACAGATACGCAGTATTTT. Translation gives CASSVANGGWDTDTQYF.